The source of this T cell receptor (beta chain) is a study of control samples from healthy donors and cancer patients. This clone appeared once. Clones were read by immunoSEQ multiplex PCR, and TCRdb kept only the in-frame ones, dropping some. The table has approximately 120,000 clones, about 90% seen once. Input material: blood. The TCR originated in a young man in good health.

The CDR3 is CASSKTTVYEQYF. CDR3 bases: TGTGCCAGCAGCAAAACGACGGTCTACGAGCAGTACTTC. This chain links TRBV11-2 with TRBJ2-7, with no clear D. Between the trimmed V and J ends, which lost 5 bases and 3 bases, there was a span of 11 bases. This CDR3 spans 13 amino acids. CDR1 SGHAT and CDR2 FQNNGV come from the germline V gene.